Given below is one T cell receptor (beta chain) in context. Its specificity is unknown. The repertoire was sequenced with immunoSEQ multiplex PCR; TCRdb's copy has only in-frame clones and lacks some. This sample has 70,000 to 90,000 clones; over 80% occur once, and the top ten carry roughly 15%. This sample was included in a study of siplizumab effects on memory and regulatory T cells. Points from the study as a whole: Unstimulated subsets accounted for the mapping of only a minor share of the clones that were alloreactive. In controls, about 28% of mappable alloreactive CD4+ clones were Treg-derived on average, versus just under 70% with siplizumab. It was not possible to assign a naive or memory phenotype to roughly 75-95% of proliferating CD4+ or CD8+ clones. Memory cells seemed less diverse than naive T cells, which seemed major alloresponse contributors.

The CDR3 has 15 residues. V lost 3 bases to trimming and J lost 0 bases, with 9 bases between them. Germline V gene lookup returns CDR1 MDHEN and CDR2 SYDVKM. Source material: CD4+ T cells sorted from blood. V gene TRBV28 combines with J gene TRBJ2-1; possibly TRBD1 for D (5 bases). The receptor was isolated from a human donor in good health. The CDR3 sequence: CASSFQGPSYNEQFF. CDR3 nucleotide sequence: TGTGCCAGCAGTTTTCAGGGCCCCTCCTACAATGAGCAGTTCTTC.